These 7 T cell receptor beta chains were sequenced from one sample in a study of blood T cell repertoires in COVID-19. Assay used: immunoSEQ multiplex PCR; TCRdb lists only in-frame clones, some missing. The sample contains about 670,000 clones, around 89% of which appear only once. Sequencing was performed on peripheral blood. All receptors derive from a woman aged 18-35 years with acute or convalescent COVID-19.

The chain's CDR3 is CASAAGGHEVGELFF. The DNA for the CDR3 is TGTGCCTCGGCAGCGGGGGGGCATGAGGTCGGGGAGCTGTTTTTT. The chain recombines TRBV30 with TRBJ2-2; 10 bases line up with TRBD2. Looked up from germline, CDR1 is GTSNPN and CDR2 is SVGIG (reference sequence). With V trimmed by 7 bases and J by 7 bases, 12 bases remained unmatched. CDR3 length: 15 residues.

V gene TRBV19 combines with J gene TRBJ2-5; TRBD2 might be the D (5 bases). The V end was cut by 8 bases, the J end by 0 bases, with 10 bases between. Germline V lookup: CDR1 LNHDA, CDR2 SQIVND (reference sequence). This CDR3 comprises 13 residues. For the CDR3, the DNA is TGTGCCAGTGGTACGGGGAACCAAGAGACCCAGTACTTC. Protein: CASGTGNQETQYF.

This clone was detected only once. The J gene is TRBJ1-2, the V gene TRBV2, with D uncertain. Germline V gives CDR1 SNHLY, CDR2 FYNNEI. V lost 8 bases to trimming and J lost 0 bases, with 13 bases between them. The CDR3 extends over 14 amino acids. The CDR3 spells CASSLARANYGYTF. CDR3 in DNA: TGTGCCAGCTCCCTAGCCCGGGCTAACTATGGCTACACCTTC.

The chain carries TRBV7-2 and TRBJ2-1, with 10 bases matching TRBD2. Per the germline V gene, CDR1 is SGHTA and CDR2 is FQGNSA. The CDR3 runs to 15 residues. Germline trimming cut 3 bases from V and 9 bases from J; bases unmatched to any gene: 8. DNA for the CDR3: TGTGCCAGCAGCTTTAGCGGGGGGATTAGGAGTGAGCAGTTCTTC. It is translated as CASSFSGGIRSEQFF.

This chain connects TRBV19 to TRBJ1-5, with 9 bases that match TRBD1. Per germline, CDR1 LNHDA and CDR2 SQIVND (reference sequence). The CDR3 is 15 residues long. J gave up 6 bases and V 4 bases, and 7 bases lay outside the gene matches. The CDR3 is CASSRLQGASQPQHF. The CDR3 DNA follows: TGTGCCAGTAGTAGGTTACAGGGGGCTAGTCAGCCCCAGCATTTT.

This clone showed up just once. CDR3 in amino acids: CASSFSNVPPEDGYTF. The CDR3 DNA sequence: TGTGCCAGCAGTTTTAGTAATGTGCCCCCAGAGGATGGCTACACCTTC. The genes are TRBV28 and TRBJ1-2; D ambiguous. Germline V gives CDR1 MDHEN, CDR2 SYDVKM. Trimming removed 3 bases at V and 6 bases at J, with 20 bases between. CDR3 size: 16 residues.

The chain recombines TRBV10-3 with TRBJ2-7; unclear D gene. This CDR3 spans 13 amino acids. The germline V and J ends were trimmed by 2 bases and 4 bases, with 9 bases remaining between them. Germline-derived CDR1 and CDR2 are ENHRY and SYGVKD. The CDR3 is CAISERDSYEQYF. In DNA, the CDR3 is TGTGCCATCAGTGAGCGCGACTCGTACGAGCAGTACTTC.